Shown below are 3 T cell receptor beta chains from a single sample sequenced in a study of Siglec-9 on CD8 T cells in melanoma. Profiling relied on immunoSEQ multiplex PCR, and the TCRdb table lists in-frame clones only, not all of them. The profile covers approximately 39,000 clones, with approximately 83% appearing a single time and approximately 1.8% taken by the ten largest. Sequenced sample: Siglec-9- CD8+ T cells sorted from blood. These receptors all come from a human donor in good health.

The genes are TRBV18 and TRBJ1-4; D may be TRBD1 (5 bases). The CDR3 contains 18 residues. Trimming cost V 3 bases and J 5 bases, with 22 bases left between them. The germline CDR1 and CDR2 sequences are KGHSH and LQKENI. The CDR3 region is CASSPRKGSAPGNEKLFF. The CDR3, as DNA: TGTGCCAGCTCACCGCGTAAGGGGTCTGCCCCAGGGAATGAAAAACTGTTTTTT.

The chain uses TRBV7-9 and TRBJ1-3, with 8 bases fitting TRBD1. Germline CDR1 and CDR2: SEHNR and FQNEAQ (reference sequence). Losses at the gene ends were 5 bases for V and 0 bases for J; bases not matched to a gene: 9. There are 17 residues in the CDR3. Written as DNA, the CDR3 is TGTGCCAGCAGCCATCCCAGGGGGCCCAGCTCTGGAAACACCATATATTTT. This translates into CASSHPRGPSSGNTIYF.

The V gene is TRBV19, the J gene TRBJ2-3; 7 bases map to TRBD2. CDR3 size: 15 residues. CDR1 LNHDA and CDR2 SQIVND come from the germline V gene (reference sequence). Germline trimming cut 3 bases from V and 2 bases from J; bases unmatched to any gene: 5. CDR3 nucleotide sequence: TGTGCCAGTAGTATTGTCGGGAGGATCACAGATACGCAGTATTTT. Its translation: CASSIVGRITDTQYF.